This T cell receptor beta chain came from a study of T cells in Graves' hyperthyroidism and ophthalmopathy. Background on the study: The blood sample was taken at first diagnosis, before treatment began.

Using RNA transcripts as the source, TCR beta CDR3 regions were amplified. First-round RT-PCR targeting the TCR CDR3 was performed with the HTBI primer set. TCRdb ran MiXCR on the multiplex PCR reads and lists one entry per CDR3 protein. The sample yields around 700,000 distinct CDR3 sequences, about 35% seen once. Remarks on this clonotype: Its target is not known.

The V gene's germline CDR1 is KGHDR and CDR2 SFDVKD. The CDR3 contains 14 residues. Trimming left V 4 bases short and J 11 bases short, with 18 bases between. Study results and caveats: In the blood, most expanded thyroid clonotypes above 0.001 appeared as well.

No progression to ophthalmopathy during 18 months of follow-up defined stable disease. Diagnostic assessment was based on clinical symptoms, serum thyroxine and TRAb, thyroid ultrasound and orbital computed tomography. The chain employs TRBV24-1 and TRBJ2-3; D ambiguous. This TCR came from a woman in her thirties or forties with Graves' hyperthyroidism. Sequencing was carried out using blood. The CDR3 DNA follows: TGTGCCACCAGTGAGACGGACGCGGTTCGAGAGCAGTATTTT. Protein product: CATSETDAVREQYF.